This TCR beta chain was sequenced in a study of graft-versus-host responses after intestinal transplantation. Study-wide results and caveats: Among recipient marrow samples, GvH clones were found; some appeared first in ileum or blood.

For this clone: The antigen is unknown.

V lost 1 base and J lost 2; bases outside the gene matches: 3. The CDR3 consists of 16 residues. Germline CDR1 and CDR2: MGHDK and SYGVNS. Using immunoSEQ multiplex PCR, the repertoire was profiled, and TCRdb retains in-frame clones only, with some absent. There are about 89,000 clones in the sample; 91% occur only once, and over 0.08% lies in the top ten. This specimen consisted of unstimulated CD4+ T cells sorted from spleen or lymph node cells, obtained before intestinal transplant. The receptor was derived from a human donor who received an intestinal transplant. This chain links TRBV25-1 with TRBJ2-5, with 11 bases identical to TRBD2. The CDR3 is CASSELGTSGQETQYF. DNA of the CDR3: TGTGCCAGCAGTGAATTGGGGACTAGCGGACAAGAGACCCAGTACTTC.